A selection of T cell receptor beta chains follows, all from one sample in a study of control samples from healthy donors and cancer patients. The repertoire was sequenced with immunoSEQ multiplex PCR; TCRdb's copy has only in-frame clones and lacks some. The table shows 400,000 to 500,000 clones, with more than 80% occurring only once. Material: PBMCs. All receptors come from a middle-aged man with head and neck cancer. Both conserved end residues are part of each CDR3. Each record gives: J gene, clone size, D gene, V gene, CDR3 protein, CDR3 DNA. D genes are given only for firm matches. Size is stated for part of the rows, as once, few or many counts, or as a class when the clone is expanded.

j_gene: TRBJ2-5; abundance: .; d_gene: .; v_gene: TRBV15; CDR3aa: CATSRDFTQYF; CDR3nt: TGTGCCACCAGCAGAGATTTCACCCAGTACTTC
j_gene: TRBJ2-5; abundance: .; d_gene: .; v_gene: TRBV7-7; CDR3aa: CASSRKQGSQETQYF; CDR3nt: TGTGCTAGCAGCCGCAAACAAGGAAGCCAAGAGACCCAGTACTTC
j_gene: TRBJ2-6; abundance: .; d_gene: TRBD2; v_gene: TRBV14; CDR3aa: CASSPYYLLAGGPGANVLTF; CDR3nt: TGTGCCAGCAGCCCCTATTATCTATTAGCGGGAGGGCCTGGGGCCAACGTCCTGACTTTC
j_gene: TRBJ1-2; abundance: .; d_gene: .; v_gene: TRBV27; CDR3aa: CASSPTGRGYTF; CDR3nt: TGTGCCAGCAGTCCTACAGGACGGGGCTACACCTTC
j_gene: TRBJ2-5; abundance: .; d_gene: .; v_gene: TRBV2; CDR3aa: CASSGVSTEETQYF; CDR3nt: TGTGCCAGCAGTGGGGTGTCCACGGAAGAGACCCAGTACTTC
j_gene: TRBJ2-1; abundance: .; d_gene: TRBD1; v_gene: TRBV24-1; CDR3aa: CVTSDRGTGNNEQFF; CDR3nt: TGTGTCACCAGTGATCGCGGGACAGGGAACAATGAGCAGTTCTTC
j_gene: TRBJ1-1; abundance: .; d_gene: .; v_gene: TRBV19; CDR3aa: CASSMVLNTEAFF; CDR3nt: TGTGCCAGTAGTATGGTACTGAACACTGAAGCTTTCTTT
j_gene: TRBJ2-7; abundance: once; d_gene: .; v_gene: TRBV2; CDR3aa: CASSKGGFVEQYF; CDR3nt: TGTGCCAGCAGTAAAGGGGGGTTTGTCGAGCAGTACTTC
j_gene: TRBJ2-3; abundance: .; d_gene: .; v_gene: TRBV3-1/TRBV3-2; CDR3aa: CASSLQIDVQTTDTQYF; CDR3nt: TGTGCCAGCAGCCTCCAAATCGACGTACAGACGACAGATACGCAGTATTTT
j_gene: TRBJ2-5; abundance: once; d_gene: TRBD2; v_gene: TRBV11-2; CDR3aa: CASIGYGTSGTETQYF; CDR3nt: TGTGCCAGCATCGGATACGGGACTAGCGGGACAGAGACCCAGTACTTC
j_gene: TRBJ1-1; abundance: few; d_gene: .; v_gene: TRBV19; CDR3aa: CASSIGGIGNTEAFF; CDR3nt: TGTGCCAGTAGTATAGGGGGCATAGGTAACACTGAAGCTTTCTTT
j_gene: TRBJ1-2; abundance: .; d_gene: .; v_gene: TRBV28; CDR3aa: CASSPSQGGYTF; CDR3nt: TGTGCCAGCAGCCCCAGTCAGGGGGGCTACACCTTC
j_gene: TRBJ1-4; abundance: .; d_gene: .; v_gene: TRBV28; CDR3aa: CASSSRDAPTNEKLFF; CDR3nt: TGTGCCAGCAGTTCGCGGGACGCCCCAACTAATGAAAAACTGTTTTTT
j_gene: TRBJ1-2; abundance: few; d_gene: .; v_gene: TRBV18; CDR3aa: CASSPRGGDGGYTF; CDR3nt: TGTGCCAGCTCACCACGGGGAGGGGATGGTGGCTACACCTTC
j_gene: TRBJ1-2; abundance: .; d_gene: .; v_gene: TRBV25-1; CDR3aa: CASSEPGQIGYTF; CDR3nt: TGTGCCAGCAGTGAACCAGGACAAATCGGCTACACCTTC
j_gene: TRBJ1-5; abundance: .; d_gene: .; v_gene: TRBV2; CDR3aa: CASSGGVDRENQPQHF; CDR3nt: TGTGCCAGCAGCGGGGGAGTGGACAGAGAGAATCAGCCCCAGCATTTT
j_gene: TRBJ1-1; abundance: .; d_gene: .; v_gene: TRBV25-1; CDR3aa: CASSRQDIEAFF; CDR3nt: TGTGCCAGCAGTAGACAGGACATTGAAGCTTTCTTT
j_gene: TRBJ2-7; abundance: .; d_gene: TRBD1; v_gene: TRBV5-1; CDR3aa: CASNQDRSYEQYF; CDR3nt: TGCGCCAGCAACCAGGACAGGTCCTACGAGCAGTACTTC
j_gene: TRBJ1-5; abundance: .; d_gene: .; v_gene: TRBV7-2; CDR3aa: CASSLEDNQPQHF; CDR3nt: TGTGCCAGCAGCTTGGAAGACAATCAGCCCCAGCATTTT
j_gene: TRBJ1-5; abundance: .; d_gene: .; v_gene: TRBV19; CDR3aa: CASRDNGYQPQHF; CDR3nt: TGTGCCAGCCGGGACAACGGGTATCAGCCCCAGCATTTT
j_gene: TRBJ2-3; abundance: .; d_gene: TRBD2; v_gene: TRBV7-9; CDR3aa: CASSYPRGSTDTQYF; CDR3nt: TGTGCCAGCAGCTACCCGCGGGGGAGCACAGATACGCAGTATTTT
j_gene: TRBJ1-1; abundance: .; d_gene: .; v_gene: TRBV29-1; CDR3aa: CSVGTEAFF; CDR3nt: TGCAGCGTAGGGACGGAAGCTTTCTTT
j_gene: TRBJ2-1; abundance: once; d_gene: .; v_gene: TRBV28; CDR3aa: CASSLYEVSRQGNSYNEQFF; CDR3nt: TGTGCCAGCAGTTTATACGAAGTTTCGCGGCAGGGGAACTCCTACAATGAGCAGTTCTTC
j_gene: TRBJ1-5; abundance: .; d_gene: .; v_gene: TRBV9; CDR3aa: CASSVEPQGNQPQHF; CDR3nt: TGTGCCAGCAGCGTAGAGCCCCAGGGCAATCAGCCCCAGCATTTT
j_gene: TRBJ2-2; abundance: .; d_gene: .; v_gene: TRBV19; CDR3aa: CATLLQGANTGELFF; CDR3nt: TGTGCCACCCTGTTACAGGGCGCGAACACCGGGGAGCTGTTTTTT
j_gene: TRBJ2-1; abundance: .; d_gene: .; v_gene: TRBV30; CDR3aa: CAWAETYNEQFF; CDR3nt: TGTGCCTGGGCGGAGACCTACAATGAGCAGTTCTTC
j_gene: TRBJ2-2; abundance: .; d_gene: .; v_gene: TRBV19; CDR3aa: CASSPWVPNTGELFF; CDR3nt: TGTGCCAGTAGTCCCTGGGTCCCGAACACCGGGGAGCTGTTTTTT
j_gene: TRBJ2-3; abundance: .; d_gene: .; v_gene: TRBV5-1; CDR3aa: CASSMSPTTDTQYF; CDR3nt: TGCGCCAGCAGCATGAGTCCCACCACAGATACGCAGTATTTT
j_gene: TRBJ2-7; abundance: .; d_gene: .; v_gene: TRBV6-5; CDR3aa: CASSYIEQYF; CDR3nt: TGTGCCAGCAGCTATATCGAGCAGTACTTC
j_gene: TRBJ1-4; abundance: .; d_gene: .; v_gene: TRBV5-4; CDR3aa: CASSLRGGNEKLFF; CDR3nt: TGTGCCAGCAGCTTGCGGGGGGGGAATGAAAAACTGTTTTTT
j_gene: TRBJ2-3; abundance: .; d_gene: .; v_gene: TRBV18; CDR3aa: CASSPRDLSTDTQYF; CDR3nt: TGTGCCAGCTCACCACGAGACTTGAGCACAGATACGCAGTATTTT
j_gene: TRBJ1-1; abundance: once; d_gene: .; v_gene: TRBV30; CDR3aa: CAFEDAKGTFF; CDR3nt: TGTGCCTTCGAGGACGCCAAGGGGACTTTCTTT
j_gene: TRBJ2-2; abundance: .; d_gene: TRBD2; v_gene: TRBV5-4; CDR3aa: CASSLAGGRTGELFF; CDR3nt: TGTGCCAGCAGCTTAGCGGGAGGGCGGACCGGGGAGCTGTTTTTT
j_gene: TRBJ2-7; abundance: .; d_gene: TRBD2; v_gene: TRBV6-5; CDR3aa: CASSSGGGLTYEQYF; CDR3nt: TGTGCCAGCAGCTCGGGGGGGGGCCTGACCTACGAGCAGTACTTC
j_gene: TRBJ1-2; abundance: once; d_gene: .; v_gene: TRBV24-1; CDR3aa: CATSDRSPSGINYDYTF; CDR3nt: TGTGCCACCAGTGACCGGAGCCCCAGCGGAATTAACTATGACTACACCTTC
j_gene: TRBJ2-3; abundance: .; d_gene: .; v_gene: TRBV18; CDR3aa: CASSPPFGTDTQYF; CDR3nt: TGTGCCAGCTCACCCCCCTTTGGCACAGATACGCAGTATTTT
j_gene: TRBJ1-1; abundance: .; d_gene: TRBD1; v_gene: TRBV3-1/TRBV3-2; CDR3aa: CASSLNRGRMNTEAFF; CDR3nt: TGTGCCAGCAGCCTAAACAGGGGGCGGATGAACACTGAAGCTTTCTTT
j_gene: TRBJ2-3; abundance: .; d_gene: TRBD2; v_gene: TRBV20-1; CDR3aa: CSASPAGGLDTQYF; CDR3nt: TGCAGTGCTAGTCCAGCGGGGGGTTTGGATACGCAGTATTTT
j_gene: TRBJ2-2; abundance: .; d_gene: .; v_gene: TRBV15; CDR3aa: CATSRAAAGELFF; CDR3nt: TGTGCCACCAGCAGAGCCGCGGCCGGGGAGCTGTTTTTT
j_gene: TRBJ1-6; abundance: .; d_gene: .; v_gene: TRBV5-6; CDR3aa: CASSLGGGSSYNSPLHF; CDR3nt: TGTGCCAGCAGCTTGGGCGGGGGTAGCTCCTATAATTCACCCCTCCACTTT
j_gene: TRBJ1-2; abundance: .; d_gene: TRBD1; v_gene: TRBV5-4; CDR3aa: CASSVNRGRGYTF; CDR3nt: TGTGCCAGCAGCGTGAACAGGGGGCGCGGCTACACCTTC
j_gene: TRBJ1-1; abundance: once; d_gene: .; v_gene: TRBV28; CDR3aa: CASQRVNGEAFF; CDR3nt: TGTGCCAGCCAAAGGGTTAACGGTGAAGCTTTCTTT
j_gene: TRBJ2-7; abundance: .; d_gene: TRBD1; v_gene: TRBV30; CDR3aa: CAWRAQGDSYEQYF; CDR3nt: TGTGCCTGGAGGGCCCAGGGGGATTCCTACGAGCAGTACTTC
j_gene: TRBJ1-5; abundance: .; d_gene: .; v_gene: TRBV2; CDR3aa: CASSDWSQAADQPQHF; CDR3nt: TGTGCCAGCAGTGATTGGTCACAGGCAGCAGATCAGCCCCAGCATTTT
j_gene: TRBJ2-5; abundance: .; d_gene: TRBD2; v_gene: TRBV11-3; CDR3aa: CASSATSGGRRTQYF; CDR3nt: TGTGCCAGCAGCGCGACTAGCGGAGGCAGGCGGACCCAGTACTTC
j_gene: TRBJ2-1; abundance: .; d_gene: .; v_gene: TRBV9; CDR3aa: CASSVGGLPYNEQFF; CDR3nt: TGTGCCAGCAGCGTAGGGGGGTTGCCCTACAATGAGCAGTTCTTC
j_gene: TRBJ1-3; abundance: .; d_gene: TRBD1; v_gene: TRBV19; CDR3aa: CASSMLPRGLSDTIYF; CDR3nt: TGTGCCAGTAGTATGCTTCCCAGGGGGCTCTCGGACACCATATATTTT
j_gene: TRBJ1-5; abundance: .; d_gene: .; v_gene: TRBV24-1; CDR3aa: CATSGGLSQPQHF; CDR3nt: TGTGCCACCAGTGGAGGGCTGAGTCAGCCCCAGCATTTT
j_gene: TRBJ2-7; abundance: .; d_gene: .; v_gene: TRBV28; CDR3aa: CASRVSSYEQYF; CDR3nt: TGTGCCAGCAGAGTTAGTTCCTACGAGCAGTACTTC
j_gene: TRBJ2-1; abundance: once; d_gene: .; v_gene: TRBV10-2; CDR3aa: CASTGLGNEQFF; CDR3nt: TGCGCCAGCACCGGTCTCGGCAATGAGCAGTTCTTC
j_gene: TRBJ2-5; abundance: .; d_gene: TRBD2; v_gene: TRBV27; CDR3aa: CASSLGTSGSETQYF; CDR3nt: TGTGCCAGCAGTCTCGGGACTAGCGGGAGTGAGACCCAGTACTTC
j_gene: TRBJ2-7; abundance: once; d_gene: .; v_gene: TRBV19; CDR3aa: CASSKRESSYEQYF; CDR3nt: TGTGCCAGTAGTAAAAGGGAGAGCTCCTACGAGCAGTACTTC
j_gene: TRBJ1-1; abundance: .; d_gene: .; v_gene: TRBV19; CDR3aa: CASSIRAGAGGTEAFF; CDR3nt: TGTGCCAGTAGTATAAGAGCAGGGGCCGGCGGCACTGAAGCTTTCTTT
j_gene: TRBJ2-2; abundance: few; d_gene: TRBD1; v_gene: TRBV3-1/TRBV3-2; CDR3aa: CASSTRQGGELFF; CDR3nt: TGTGCCAGCAGCACCCGACAGGGCGGGGAGCTGTTTTTT
j_gene: TRBJ2-3; abundance: .; d_gene: .; v_gene: TRBV20-1; CDR3aa: CSASPGSYTQYF; CDR3nt: TGCAGTGCTAGTCCGGGCTCGTATACGCAGTATTTT
j_gene: TRBJ1-2; abundance: .; d_gene: TRBD1; v_gene: TRBV30; CDR3aa: CAWSGTGGFSGGYTF; CDR3nt: TGTGCCTGGAGTGGGACAGGGGGGTTTTCGGGTGGCTACACCTTC
j_gene: TRBJ2-7; abundance: .; d_gene: .; v_gene: TRBV4-2; CDR3aa: CASSQEVGQREQYF; CDR3nt: TGTGCCAGCAGCCAAGAGGTGGGCCAGCGGGAGCAGTACTTC
j_gene: TRBJ1-5; abundance: .; d_gene: TRBD1; v_gene: TRBV5-1; CDR3aa: CASSLGQENQPQHF; CDR3nt: TGCGCCAGCAGCTTAGGACAGGAAAATCAGCCCCAGCATTTT
j_gene: TRBJ1-3; abundance: .; d_gene: .; v_gene: TRBV28; CDR3aa: CASTTYLELNTIYF; CDR3nt: TGTGCCAGCACCACATACCTAGAGCTGAACACCATATATTTT
j_gene: TRBJ1-1; abundance: .; d_gene: .; v_gene: TRBV10-3; CDR3aa: CAISELGPRNTEAFF; CDR3nt: TGTGCCATCAGTGAGTTGGGACCGCGGAACACTGAAGCTTTCTTT